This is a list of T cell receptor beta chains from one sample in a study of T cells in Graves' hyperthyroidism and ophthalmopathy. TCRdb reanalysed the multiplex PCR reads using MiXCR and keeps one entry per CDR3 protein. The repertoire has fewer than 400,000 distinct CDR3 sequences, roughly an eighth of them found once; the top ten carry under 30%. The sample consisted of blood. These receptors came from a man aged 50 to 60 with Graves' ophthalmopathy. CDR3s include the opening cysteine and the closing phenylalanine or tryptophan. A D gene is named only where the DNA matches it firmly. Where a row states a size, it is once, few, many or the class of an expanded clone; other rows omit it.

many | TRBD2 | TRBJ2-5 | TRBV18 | TGTGCCAGCTCACCAGGTCAGACTAGCGGAGAAGAGACCCAGTACTTC | CASSPGQTSGEETQYF
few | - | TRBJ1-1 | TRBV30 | TGTGCCAGCACAGCGGGGGAGGGGACTGAAGCTTTCTTT | CASTAGEGTEAFF
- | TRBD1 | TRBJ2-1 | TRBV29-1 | TGCAGCGTTTCGACAGGGGGCCACGCTGAGCAGTTCTTC | CSVSTGGHAEQFF
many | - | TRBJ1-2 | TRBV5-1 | TGCGCCAGCAGCGAGCAGGGCAGCGAGTATGGCTACACCTTC | CASSEQGSEYGYTF
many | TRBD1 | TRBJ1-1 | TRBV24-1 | TGTGCCACCAGTTCCAACAGGGGTGGAACTGAAGCTTTCTTT | CATSSNRGGTEAFF
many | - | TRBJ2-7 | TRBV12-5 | TGTGCTAGTGCTCCAGCCGTTTCCTACGAGCAGTACTTC | CASAPAVSYEQYF
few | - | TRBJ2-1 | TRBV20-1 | TGCAGTGTCCCGGGACTTCGGACGGAGCAGTTCTTC | CSVPGLRTEQFF
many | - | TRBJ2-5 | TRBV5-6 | TGTGCCAGCAGCCCAGTCCGAGAGACCCAGTACTTC | CASSPVRETQYF
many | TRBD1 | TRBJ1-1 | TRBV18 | TGTGCCAGCTCACCCGGGACAGACAAGAACACTGAAGCTTTCTTT | CASSPGTDKNTEAFF
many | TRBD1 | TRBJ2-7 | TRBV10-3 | TGTGCCATCAGGTCCACAGGGGCCGAGCAGTACTTC | CAIRSTGAEQYF
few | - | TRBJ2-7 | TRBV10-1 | TGCGCCAGCAGTGATGGCGGGACAGCCTACGAGCAGTACTTC | CASSDGGTAYEQYF
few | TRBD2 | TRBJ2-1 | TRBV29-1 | TGCAGCGTTGAAGATCTTCTCGCGGGAGGGCCCGATGAGCAGTTCTTC | CSVEDLLAGGPDEQFF
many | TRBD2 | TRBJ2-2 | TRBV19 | TGTGCCAGTACCTCACCCCCCCGACTAGCGCCGAACACCGGGGAGCTGTTTTTT | CASTSPPRLAPNTGELFF
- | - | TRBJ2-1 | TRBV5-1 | TGCGCCAGCAAACGGGACTCCAGCTCCTACAATGAGCAGTTCTTC | CASKRDSSSYNEQFF
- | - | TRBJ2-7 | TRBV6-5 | TGTGCCAGCAGTTACGACGAATCCTACGAGCAGTACTTC | CASSYDESYEQYF
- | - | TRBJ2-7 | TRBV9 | TGTGCCAGCAGCCCCGGAGGGCCGGTACACGAGCAGTACTTC | CASSPGGPVHEQYF
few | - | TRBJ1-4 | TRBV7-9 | TGTGCCAGCAGCCCTCAATCTAAGGGGGGAGCCCGTGAAAAACTGTTTTTT | CASSPQSKGGAREKLFF
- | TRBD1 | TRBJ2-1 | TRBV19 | TGTGCCAGTAGTATTTCTAGGGGGCTGGAGAATGAGCAGTTCTTC | CASSISRGLENEQFF
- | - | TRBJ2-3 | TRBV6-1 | TGTGCCAGCAGTCCTGGACGGCGAGCTACGCAGTATTTT | CASSPGRRATQYF
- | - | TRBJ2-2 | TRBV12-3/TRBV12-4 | TGTGCCAGCAAGAGGAGCTCCGGGGAGCTGTTTTTT | CASKRSSGELFF
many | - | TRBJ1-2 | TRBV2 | TGTGCCAGCTCAAACATGGACTATGGCTACACCTTC | CASSNMDYGYTF
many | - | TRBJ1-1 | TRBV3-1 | TGTGCCAGCAGCCAAGATCCGAGGGTTGAGAACACTGAAGCTTTCTTT | CASSQDPRVENTEAFF
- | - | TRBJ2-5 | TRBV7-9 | TGTGCCAGCAGCTACCCCGGGACTTTTCAAGAGACCCAGTACTTC | CASSYPGTFQETQYF
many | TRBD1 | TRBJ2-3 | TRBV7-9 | TGTGCCAGCAGGAGCAGGGGGCGCGGGACAGATACGCAGTATTTT | CASRSRGRGTDTQYF
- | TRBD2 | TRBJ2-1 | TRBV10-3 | TGTGCCATCAGTGAGTCCCGGACTAGCGGGAGGGTCGACTTGGGCAATGAGCAGTTCTTC | CAISESRTSGRVDLGNEQFF
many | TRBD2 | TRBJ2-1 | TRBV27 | TGTGCCAGCAGTTTGCACGGTTTAAATAGCGGGAGGGGCGAGCAGTTCTTC | CASSLHGLNSGRGEQFF
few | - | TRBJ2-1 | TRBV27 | TGTGCCAGCCGGGGGCCGTTATACAATGAGCAGTTCTTC | CASRGPLYNEQFF
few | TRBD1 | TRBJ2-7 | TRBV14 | TGTGCCAGCAGCCGCCGGGACAGGGACGACGAGCAGTACTTC | CASSRRDRDDEQYF
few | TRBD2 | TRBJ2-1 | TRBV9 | TGTGCCAGCAGCGTAGTTTCGGGGGGGTTACCGGGACTAGCGGGGAGGGATGAGCAGTTCTTC | CASSVVSGGLPGLAGRDEQFF
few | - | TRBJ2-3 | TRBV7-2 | TGTGCCAGCAGCCGGCCAGCGGGTACGCAGTATTTT | CASSRPAGTQYF
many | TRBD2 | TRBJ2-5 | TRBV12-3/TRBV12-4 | TGTGCCAGCAGTTTAGCGCCCGGGGGGGGACAAGAGACCCAGTACTTC | CASSLAPGGGQETQYF
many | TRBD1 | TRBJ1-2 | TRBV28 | TGTGCCAGCGCGGGGAGGGACAGACCCCCCTATGGCTACACCTTC | CASAGRDRPPYGYTF
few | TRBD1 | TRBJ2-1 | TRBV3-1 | TGTGCCAGCAGCCAAGAACAGGGGGCTAGCAATGAGCAGTTCTTC | CASSQEQGASNEQFF
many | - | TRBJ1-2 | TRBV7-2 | TGTGCCAGCAGCTCCCTAGGGCAGAAGTATGGCTACACCTTC | CASSSLGQKYGYTF
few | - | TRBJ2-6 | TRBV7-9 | TGTGCCAGCAGCTTAGCTGGAGACTCTGGGGCCAACGTCCTGACTTTC | CASSLAGDSGANVLTF
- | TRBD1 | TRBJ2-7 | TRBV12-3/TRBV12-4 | TGTGCCAGCAGAGATCCAGGGGGCGAGCAGTACTTC | CASRDPGGEQYF
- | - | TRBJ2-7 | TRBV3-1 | TGTGCCAGCAGCCCTCGTCCGGGGGCTGGCGGCTACGAGCAGTACTTC | CASSPRPGAGGYEQYF
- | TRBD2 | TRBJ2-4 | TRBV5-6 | TGTGCCAGCAGCACCCTGGGACTAAAACTTGGCATTCAGTACTTC | CASSTLGLKLGIQYF
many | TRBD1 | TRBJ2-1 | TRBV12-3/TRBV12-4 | TGTGCCAGCACCCTCGACAGGGTGCCCTACAATGAGCAGTTCTTC | CASTLDRVPYNEQFF
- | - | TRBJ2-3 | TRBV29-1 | TGCAGCGTTGTGCCGGGGACAGATACGCAGTATTTT | CSVVPGTDTQYF
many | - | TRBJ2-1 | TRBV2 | TGTGCCATTCGGACAGACTACAATGAGCAGTTCTTC | CAIRTDYNEQFF
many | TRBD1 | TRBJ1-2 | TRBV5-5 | TGTGCCAGCAGGAACGACAGGGTGGACTATGGCTACACCTTC | CASRNDRVDYGYTF
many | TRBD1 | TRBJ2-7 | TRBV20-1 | TGCAGTGCTAGGGGACAGGCCGGGGCCTACGAGCAGTACTTC | CSARGQAGAYEQYF
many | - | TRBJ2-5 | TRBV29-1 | TGCAGCGTCTCCGAATCAGGGAACCAAGAGACCCAGTACTTC | CSVSESGNQETQYF
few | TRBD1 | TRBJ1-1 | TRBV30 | TGTGCCCGGAGTGGACAGGGGAACACTGAAGCTTTCTTT | CARSGQGNTEAFF